This TCR beta chain was sequenced in a study of cytomegalovirus exposure and HLA in healthy donors. The study's findings and limits: Some public TCRs appeared in many individuals, while most sequences were rare. Presence/absence analyses took donor sequencing depth as roughly uniform.

Germline-derived CDR1 and CDR2 are LNHNV and YYDKDF (reference sequence). V dropped 0 bases and J dropped 2 bases, with 11 bases sitting between them. The CDR3 spans 15 residues. For this clone: Its antigen remains unknown.

The PCR used 60 Vbeta and 13 Jbeta primers. Using immunoSEQ multiplex PCR, the repertoire was profiled, and TCRdb retains in-frame clones only, with some absent. The table shows over 130,000 clones, with roughly 90% occurring only once. The source is a woman aged 40 to 55 in good health and CMV-seronegative. Sequencing was done on a sample of PBMCs. The V gene is TRBV15, the J gene TRBJ2-7; D gene unclear. The CDR3 here is CATSRDPGRTYEQYF. DNA for the CDR3: TGTGCCACCAGCAGAGACCCAGGTAGGACCTACGAGCAGTACTTC.